The 26 T cell receptor beta chains below all came from one sample that was sequenced in a study of Ad26.COV2.S vaccination and SARS-CoV-2 variants. Profiling relied on immunoSEQ multiplex PCR, and the TCRdb table lists in-frame clones only, not all of them. The sample lists 380,000 or so clones, about 89% seen once, with roughly 4.8% in the top ten. Documented treatment: some 20 received Ad26.COV2.S at low or high dose, single or two shots; five or six received placebo; per-sample allocation not given. Day 63 after the first injection of vaccine or placebo was the sampling time. Material: peripheral blood, obtained in a trial of Ad26.COV2.S vaccine versus placebo. The receptors originated from a person aged 18 to 59 who received the Ad26.COV2.S COVID-19 vaccine or a placebo.

This rearrangement joins TRBV3-1 (or the pseudogene TRBV3-2) to TRBJ1-2, with no clear D. This CDR3 contains 13 residues. V lost 0 bases and J 6 bases, leaving 8 bases between the germline ends. Germline V lookup: CDR1 LGHDT, CDR2 YNNKEL (reference sequence). CDR3 amino acids: CASSQDHRDGYTF. The CDR3 DNA follows: TGTGCCAGCAGCCAAGATCATCGGGATGGCTACACCTTC.

The rearrangement uses TRBV12-3 or TRBV12-4 and TRBJ2-1, with unresolved D. CDR3 length: 12 amino acids. With 6 bases removed from V and 4 bases from J, the gap between germline ends came to 7 bases. CDR3 DNA sequence: TGTGCCAGCAGAAAAGGGTACAATGAGCAGTTCTTC. This encodes CASRKGYNEQFF.

This chain connects TRBV30 to TRBJ1-3; possible D gene TRBD1, 5 bases. Germline assignment: CDR1 GTSNPN and CDR2 SVGIG (reference sequence). The germline V and J ends were trimmed by 5 bases and 0 bases, with 11 bases remaining between them. The CDR3 totals 14 residues. For the CDR3, the DNA is TGTGCCTGGCGGCGGGGGAGCTCTGGAAACACCATATATTTT. It specifies CAWRRGSSGNTIYF.

V usage is TRBV15 and J usage is TRBJ1-1, with TRBD1 matching over 8 bases. Per germline, CDR1 LNHNV and CDR2 YYDKDF (reference sequence). The CDR3 extends over 15 amino acids. J lost 1 base, V lost 2 bases, and 3 bases had no gene match. CDR3 coding DNA: TGTGCCACCAGCAGAACCACAGGGGGGAACACTGAAGCTTTCTTT. Protein product: CATSRTTGGNTEAFF.

J is TRBJ2-3 and V is TRBV7-2, with 10 bases identical to TRBD2. The CDR3 runs 17 residues. The junction had 7 bases not matched to a gene; V was cut back by 1 base and J by 3 bases. Germline CDR1 is SGHTA and CDR2 is FQGNSA. CDR3 in amino acids: CASSLGQPGLATDTQYF. The CDR3 DNA reads as TGTGCCAGCAGCTTAGGACAACCGGGACTAGCGACAGATACGCAGTATTTT.

J is TRBJ2-2 and V is TRBV6-6; 13 bases line up with TRBD2. Trimming removed 5 bases from V and 1 base from J; junction bases left unmatched: 1. CDR3 length equals 16 residues. The germline V gene has CDR1 MNHNY and CDR2 SVGAGI (reference sequence). In nucleotides, the CDR3 is TGTGCCAGCAGTAGACTAGCGGGAGGGAACACCGGGGAGCTGTTTTTT. Its protein is CASSRLAGGNTGELFF.

The chain combines TRBV2 with TRBJ2-4, with no clear D. This CDR3 contains 12 residues. V shed 0 bases and J shed 13 bases, with 10 bases lying between them. The germline CDR1 and CDR2 sequences are SNHLY and FYNNEI. The CDR3 bases are TGTGCCAGCAGTGAAGCTCCGCGTGCGCAGTACTTC. Encoded protein: CASSEAPRAQYF.

The V and J genes are TRBV18 and TRBJ2-7, with 11 bases identical to TRBD2. The CDR3 is 15 amino acids. The V and J ends lost 6 bases and 3 bases, in that order; junction bases with no gene match: 7. Germline lookup yields CDR1 KGHSH and CDR2 LQKENI. CDR3 protein: CASSPIAGGNYEQYF. The DNA for the CDR3 is TGTGCCAGCTCTCCCATAGCGGGAGGGAACTACGAGCAGTACTTC.

This clone was seen a single time. This chain connects TRBV5-5 to TRBJ2-1; 7 bases match TRBD1. With 0 bases clipped from V and 4 bases from J, the junction kept 4 bases outside the gene matches. This CDR3 is built from 15 residues. Germline-derived CDR1 and CDR2 are SGHKS and YYEKEE (reference sequence). The CDR3 DNA sequence: TGTGCCAGCAGCTTGGGAGGGGGCGGGTACAATGAGCAGTTCTTC. Translating gives CASSLGGGGYNEQFF.

The chain recombines TRBV4-3 with TRBJ1-6, with TRBD1 identical over 9 bases. Germline V gene lookup returns CDR1 LGHNA and CDR2 YSLEER. The CDR3 covers 16 residues. V lost 1 base and J lost 8; bases outside the gene matches: 6. CDR3 nucleotide sequence: TGCGCCAGCAGCCAAGCTGCGGGACAGGGCTATTCACCCCTCCACTTT. It specifies CASSQAAGQGYSPLHF.

The rearrangement uses TRBV29-1 and TRBJ2-2, with D perhaps TRBD1 (6 bases). V was clipped by 5 bases and J by 0 bases, with 10 bases between them. The CDR3 consists of 14 residues. CDR1 is SQVTM, CDR2 ANQGSEA, per germline. As DNA, the CDR3 is TGCAGCGTTCCGGGACATCCGAACACCGGGGAGCTGTTTTTT. This codes for CSVPGHPNTGELFF.

The chain uses TRBV5-1 and TRBJ2-7; 8 nucleotides align to TRBD1. V dropped 1 base and J dropped 2; count of bases not matched to a gene: 8. The CDR3 sequence is 16 residues long. Germline V lookup: CDR1 SGHRS, CDR2 YFSETQ. CDR3 sequence (DNA): TGCGCCAGCAGCTTGTCCCAGGGGGCCCTTGCCTACGAGCAGTACTTC. This translates into CASSLSQGALAYEQYF.

The chain is built from TRBV28 and TRBJ1-1; maybe TRBD1 (6 bases). The CDR3 contains 14 residues. V gave up 3 bases and J gave up 2 bases, with 10 bases separating them. CDR1 MDHEN and CDR2 SYDVKM come from the germline V gene. CDR3 amino acids: CASSFSGDNTEAFF. In DNA form, the CDR3 reads TGTGCCAGCAGTTTTTCAGGGGATAACACTGAAGCTTTCTTT.

The chain links TRBV11-2 to TRBJ2-1; TRBD2 agrees at 11 bases. V shed 4 bases, J shed 5 bases, and the junction held 4 bases outside the gene matches. The CDR3 totals 15 residues. Looked up from germline, CDR1 is SGHAT and CDR2 is FQNNGV. CDR3 region: CASSWLAGGNNEQFF. For the CDR3, the DNA is TGTGCCAGCAGCTGGCTAGCGGGAGGAAACAATGAGCAGTTCTTC.

This sequence joins TRBV19 and TRBJ2-1; no definite D call. V shed 0 bases and J shed 8 bases, with 5 bases lying between them. CDR1 is LNHDA and CDR2 is SQIVND in the germline V gene (reference sequence). This CDR3 spans 12 amino acids. CDR3 sequence reads: CASSIDRYEQFF. Here the CDR3 DNA reads TGTGCCAGTAGTATAGATCGGTATGAGCAGTTCTTC.

The chain joins TRBV27 to TRBJ2-1; D might be TRBD1 (5 bases). With 4 bases removed from V and 0 bases from J, the gap between germline ends came to 10 bases. In germline, CDR1 is MNHEY, CDR2 SMNVEV (reference sequence). There are 15 residues in the CDR3. The CDR3 DNA reads as TGTGCCAGCAGTTCCGACAGTGGCTCCTACAATGAGCAGTTCTTC. Amino acids: CASSSDSGSYNEQFF.

The chain couples TRBV18 to TRBJ2-3; TRBD1 matches at 8 bases. The germline gives CDR1 KGHSH, CDR2 LQKENI. V lost 3 bases and J lost 4; bases outside the gene matches: 6. The CDR3 is 15 residues long. The CDR3 loop reads CASSPKDRVPDTQYF. CDR3 sequence (DNA): TGTGCCAGCTCACCGAAGGACAGGGTTCCAGATACGCAGTATTTT.

This chain joins TRBV11-2 and TRBJ1-1, with 7 bases fitting TRBD1. J gave up 1 base and V 3 bases, and 5 bases lay outside the gene matches. CDR3 length equals 15 residues. Per the germline V gene, CDR1 is SGHAT and CDR2 is FQNNGV. CDR3 amino acids: CASSFKAGGNTEAFF. The CDR3 nucleotides read TGTGCCAGCAGCTTCAAGGCAGGGGGGAACACTGAAGCTTTCTTT.

V usage is TRBV9 and J usage is TRBJ2-3; no firm D call. There are 14 residues in the CDR3. Germline CDR1 is SGDLS and CDR2 is YYNGEE. The germline V and J ends were trimmed by 4 bases and 4 bases, with 13 bases remaining between them. CDR3 nucleotides: TGTGCCAGCAGCCCCCAGATGTCTCCAGATACGCAGTATTTT. As protein: CASSPQMSPDTQYF.

The chain employs TRBV19 and TRBJ1-4; D possibly corresponds to TRBD1 (6 bases). The CDR3 consists of 13 residues. Per germline, CDR1 LNHDA and CDR2 SQIVND (reference sequence). Trimming left V 6 bases short and J 11 bases short, with 16 bases between. The chain's CDR3 is CASSPSRGEKLFF. The CDR3 region has the DNA TGTGCCAGTAGCCCGTCCAGGGGTGAGAAACTGTTTTTT.

The rearrangement uses TRBV7-2 and TRBJ2-5; 10 nucleotides agree with TRBD2. The V and J ends lost 4 bases and 3 bases, in that order; junction bases with no gene match: 11. Germline assignment: CDR1 SGHTA and CDR2 FQGNSA. This CDR3 comprises 17 residues. The CDR3 DNA follows: TGTGCCAGCAGCTCATCCGGACTAGCGGCCAGAGAAGAGACCCAGTACTTC. Translation: CASSSSGLAAREETQYF.

The rearrangement uses TRBV6-1 and TRBJ1-6; D uncertain. V was trimmed by 3 bases and J by 3 bases, leaving 12 bases between them. The CDR3 is 16 amino acids. CDR1 is MNHNS and CDR2 is SASEGT in the germline V gene. The CDR3 protein is CASSDAETNYNSPLHF. CDR3 nucleotide sequence: TGTGCCAGCAGTGACGCCGAGACAAACTATAATTCACCCCTCCACTTT.

The rearrangement uses TRBV3-1 (or the pseudogene TRBV3-2) and TRBJ2-5; 8 nucleotides line up with TRBD1. The V gene's germline CDR1 is LGHDT and CDR2 YNNKEL (reference sequence). J was trimmed by 5 bases and V by 4 bases; bases with no gene match: 9. This CDR3 contains 15 residues. CDR3 loop: CASSRRGTGRETQYF. The CDR3 DNA reads as TGTGCCAGCAGCCGGAGAGGGACAGGTAGGGAGACCCAGTACTTC.

The chain combines TRBV7-9 with TRBJ1-1; 8 bases match TRBD1. The V segment lost 5 bases and the J segment 5 bases; nucleotides outside the gene matches: 10. The CDR3 spans 15 residues. Germline values: CDR1 SEHNR, CDR2 FQNEAQ (reference sequence). CDR3 amino acids: CASSVTGGRRTEAFF. CDR3 DNA: TGTGCCAGCAGCGTTACAGGGGGTAGAAGGACTGAAGCTTTCTTT.

DNA for the CDR3: TGTGCCAGCAGCTTTTGGGCAGGGGGCCGGACTGAAAAACTGTTTTTT. This encodes CASSFWAGGRTEKLFF. The rearrangement uses TRBV7-2 and TRBJ1-4, with 8 bases matching TRBD1. The CDR3 length is 16 residues. Germline assignment: CDR1 SGHTA and CDR2 FQGNSA. V shed 3 bases, J shed 7 bases, and the junction held 10 bases outside the gene matches. Using reference TRBV7-2 and TRBJ1-4 for the parts outside the CDR3, the full variable domain is GAGVSQSPSNKVTEKGKDVELRCDPISGHTALYWYRQSLGQGLEFLIYFQGNSAPDKSGLPSDRFSAERTGGSVSTLTIQRTQQEDSAVYLCASSFWAGGRTEKLFFGSGTQLSVL.

The J gene is TRBJ1-5, the V gene TRBV6-2 or TRBV6-3, with D tentatively TRBD1 (5 bases). The V gene's germline CDR1 is MNHEY and CDR2 SVGEGT. V was pared by 4 bases and J by 2 bases, with 12 bases between. CDR3 length: 15 amino acids. CDR3 coding DNA: TGTGCCAGCAGTTGGGGACGGAACGGCAATCAGCCCCAGCATTTT. Amino acids: CASSWGRNGNQPQHF.